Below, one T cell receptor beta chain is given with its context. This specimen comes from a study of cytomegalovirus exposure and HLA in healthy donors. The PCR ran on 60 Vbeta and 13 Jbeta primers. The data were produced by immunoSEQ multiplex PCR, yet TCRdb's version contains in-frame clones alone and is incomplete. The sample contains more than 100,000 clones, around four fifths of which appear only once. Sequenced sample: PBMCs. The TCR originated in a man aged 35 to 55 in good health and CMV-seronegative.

CDR3: CASSQGETGSSNEQYF. Written as DNA, the CDR3 is TGCGCCAGCAGCCAAGGCGAGACAGGGTCCTCTAACGAGCAGTACTTC. V is TRBV4-1 and J is TRBJ2-7, with 7 bases lining up with TRBD1. CDR1 and CDR2 (germline): MGHRA, YSYEKL. The CDR3 spans 16 residues. J lost 5 bases, V lost 1 base, and 11 bases had no gene match.